This T cell receptor (beta chain) was documented in a study of neoadjuvant anti-PD-1 for oral cavity cancer. At the level of the study: Patients without progression received a fourth nivolumab dose around day 43, then surgical resection on days 50-56.

General observations from the study: Non-responders to neoadjuvant nivolumab had significantly more clonal PBMC T cells than responders. Each response group had just a few patients in TCR analyses.

The time point: after neoadjuvant nivolumab, at surgical resection. The patients had HPV-negative, locally advanced oral cavity squamous cell carcinoma. TCRdb keeps only in-frame clones here, not all; method: immunoSEQ multiplex PCR. The sample includes some 33,000 clones, 80% of them seen just once. Germline CDR1 and CDR2: KGHSH and LQKENI. The CDR3 contains 14 residues. Trimming took 1 base from V and 4 from J, leaving 10 bases between them. About this clone: What it binds is unknown.

The chain employs TRBV18 and TRBJ1-1; D not resolved. Specimen: PBMCs, collected after nivolumab (anti-PD-1) treatment. This TCR derives from a person aged 40-85 years with oral cavity squamous cell carcinoma. This chain's CDR3 is CASSPQRESTEAFF. The DNA of the CDR3 is TGTGCCAGCTCACCACAAAGGGAGAGCACTGAAGCTTTCTTT. Supplemented by reference TRBV18 and TRBJ1-1, the full variable domain reads NAGVMQNPRHLVRRRGQEARLRCSPMKGHSHVYWYRQLPEEGLKFMVYLQKENIIDESGMPKERFSAEFPKEGPSILRIQQVVRGDSAAYFCASSPQRESTEAFFGQGTRLTVV.